This T cell receptor (beta chain) is from a study of beta chain features in type 1 diabetes. Study results and caveats: When Type 1 diabetes patients were examined, their TCRB CDR3s proved moderately but significantly shorter in all four CD4+ subsets. Fewer insertions but more deletions were seen at VDJ junctions in type 1 diabetes patients. HLA influence on TCRB rearrangement stayed unresolved here. High-TCR-expressing cells could be over-represented by cDNA sequencing.

cDNA synthesis used the whole RNA isolate, giving expressed TCRB sequences. Sequenced by immunoSEQ multiplex PCR; TCRdb stores in-frame clones only, minus some. The table has hundreds of thousands of clones, 15% seen once. Based on CD45RO/CCR7/CD25/CD127/CD95/CD27, CD4+ regulatory, stem cell-like memory, naive and central memory cells were sorted. Germline assignment: CDR1 SQVTM and CDR2 ANQGSEA. V shed 5 bases and J shed 0 bases, with 9 bases lying between them. This CDR3 comprises 13 residues. This clone was detected only a few times. Its antigen is undetermined. The sample comprised naive CD4+ T cells from blood. This receptor was obtained from a man aged 18 to 29 with type 1 diabetes. The chain links TRBV29-1 to TRBJ2-3; possibly TRBD2 for D (5 bases). Written as DNA, the CDR3 is TGCAGCGTTAACGGGGTTAGCACAGATACGCAGTATTTT. Translating it yields CSVNGVSTDTQYF.